This T cell receptor beta chain was profiled in a study of blood T cell repertoires in COVID-19. Study context: COVID-19 samples, acute and convalescent, were from the United States, Italy and Spain. The cDNA or gDNA used as material had been derived from T cells, B-cell-depleted T cells, or PBMCs.

In regard to this clone: Other DNA variants within this sample encode the same CDR3.

V was trimmed by 4 bases and J by 1 base, leaving 5 bases between them. Germline V lookup: CDR1 SQVTM, CDR2 ANQGSEA. The CDR3 covers 12 residues. Participants had their cohort set by participant-reported clinical history. TCRdb's table, derived via immunoSEQ multiplex PCR, lists solely in-frame clones and lacks some. The sample includes 150,000 or so clones, 81% seen only once; the top ten take about 5.3%. This clonotype was sampled from a middle-aged woman with acute COVID-19. This chain links TRBV29-1 with TRBJ1-3; no definite D call. The source material was PBMCs or T cells enriched from blood (not recorded which). Here the CDR3 DNA reads TGCAGCGTTGCGGGGTCTGGAAACACCATATATTTT. Protein sequence: CSVAGSGNTIYF.